This TCR beta chain came from a study of early T cells in non-severe SARS-CoV-2 infection. V shed 0 bases, J shed 4 bases, and the junction held 0 bases outside the gene matches. Looked up from germline, CDR1 is SGHDT and CDR2 is YYEEEE. The CDR3 sequence is 14 residues long. This clonotype has just a few counts. Individual cDNA molecules were tagged with unique molecular identifiers, the study reported. MiXCR, run by TCRdb on the 5' RACE reads, gives a single entry per CDR3 protein. The sample has 30,000 to 35,000 distinct CDR3 sequences, around 4.1% seen once. Specimen: whole blood. The receptor comes from an adult who was a healthcare worker with PCR-confirmed SARS-CoV-2 infection or an uninfected control (not recorded which). The V gene is TRBV5-6, the J gene TRBJ2-2; the match to TRBD1 covers 7 bases. Written as DNA, the CDR3 is TGTGCCAGCAGCTTGGACAGGGGCACCGGGGAGCTGTTTTTT. It yields the protein CASSLDRGTGELFF.